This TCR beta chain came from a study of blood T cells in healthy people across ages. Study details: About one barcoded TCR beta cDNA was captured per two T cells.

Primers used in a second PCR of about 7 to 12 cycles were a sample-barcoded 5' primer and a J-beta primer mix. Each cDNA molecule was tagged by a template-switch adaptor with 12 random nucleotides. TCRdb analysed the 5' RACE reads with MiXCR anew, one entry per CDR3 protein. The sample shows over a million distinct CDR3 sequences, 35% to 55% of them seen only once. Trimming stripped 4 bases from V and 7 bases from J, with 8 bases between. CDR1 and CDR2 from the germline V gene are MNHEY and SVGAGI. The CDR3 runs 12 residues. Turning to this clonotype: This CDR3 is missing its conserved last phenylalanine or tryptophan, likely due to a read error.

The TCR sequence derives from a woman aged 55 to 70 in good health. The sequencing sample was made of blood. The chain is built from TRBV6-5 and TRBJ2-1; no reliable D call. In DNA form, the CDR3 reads TGTGCCAGCAGTTCCCCTCAAAATGAGCAGTTCTTA. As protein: CASSSPQNEQFL.